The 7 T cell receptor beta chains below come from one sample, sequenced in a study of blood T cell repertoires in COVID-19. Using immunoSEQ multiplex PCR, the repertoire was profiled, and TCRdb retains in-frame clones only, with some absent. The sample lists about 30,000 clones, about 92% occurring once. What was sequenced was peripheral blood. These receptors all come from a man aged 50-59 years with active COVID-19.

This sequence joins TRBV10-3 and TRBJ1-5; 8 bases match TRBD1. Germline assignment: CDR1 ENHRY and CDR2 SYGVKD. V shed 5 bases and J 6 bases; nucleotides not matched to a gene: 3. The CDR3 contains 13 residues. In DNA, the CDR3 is TGTGCCATCAGTCTACAGGGGGGTCAGCCCCAGCATTTT. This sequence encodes CAISLQGGQPQHF.

The CDR3 region is CASSLGGQNTEAFF. DNA of the CDR3: TGTGCCAGCAGCTTGGGCGGTCAGAACACTGAAGCTTTCTTT. The V gene is TRBV5-6, the J gene TRBJ1-1, with D unclear. V lost 0 bases and J 1 base, leaving 7 bases between the germline ends. In germline, CDR1 is SGHDT, CDR2 YYEEEE. The CDR3 consists of 14 residues.

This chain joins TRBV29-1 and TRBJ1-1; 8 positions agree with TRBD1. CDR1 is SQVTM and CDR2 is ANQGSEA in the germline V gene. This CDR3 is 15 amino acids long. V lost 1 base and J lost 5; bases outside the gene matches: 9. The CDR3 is CSVEGAAGGFTEAFF. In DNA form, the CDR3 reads TGCAGCGTTGAAGGGGCAGCAGGGGGCTTTACTGAAGCTTTCTTT.

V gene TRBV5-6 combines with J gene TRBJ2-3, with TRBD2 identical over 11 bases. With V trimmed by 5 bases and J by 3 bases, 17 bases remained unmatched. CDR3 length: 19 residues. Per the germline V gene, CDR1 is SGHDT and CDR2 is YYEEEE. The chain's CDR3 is CASSLSGTSGTTGTDTQYF. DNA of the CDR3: TGTGCCAGCAGTCTATCCGGGACTAGCGGTACTACCGGAACAGATACGCAGTATTTT.

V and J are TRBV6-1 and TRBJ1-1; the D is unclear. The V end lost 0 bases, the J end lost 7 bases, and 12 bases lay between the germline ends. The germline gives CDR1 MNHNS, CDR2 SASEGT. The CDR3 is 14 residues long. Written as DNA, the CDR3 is TGTGCCAGCAGTGAAGCGTCAACAGCCCTTGAAGCTTTCTTT. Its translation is CASSEASTALEAFF.

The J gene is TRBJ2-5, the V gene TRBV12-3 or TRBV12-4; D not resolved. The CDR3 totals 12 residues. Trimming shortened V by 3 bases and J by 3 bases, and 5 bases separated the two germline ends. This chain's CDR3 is CASSLSEETQYF. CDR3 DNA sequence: TGTGCCAGCAGTTTGTCCGAAGAGACCCAGTACTTC.

The CDR3 sequence: CASRLGGDRVYEQYF. The CDR3 coding sequence is TGCGCCAGCAGACTCGGAGGGGACAGGGTATACGAGCAGTACTTC. The chain couples TRBV5-1 to TRBJ2-7, with 9 bases lining up with TRBD1. V gave up 5 bases and J gave up 4 bases; unmatched junction bases: 10. The germline V gene has CDR1 SGHRS and CDR2 YFSETQ. This CDR3 has 15 amino acids.